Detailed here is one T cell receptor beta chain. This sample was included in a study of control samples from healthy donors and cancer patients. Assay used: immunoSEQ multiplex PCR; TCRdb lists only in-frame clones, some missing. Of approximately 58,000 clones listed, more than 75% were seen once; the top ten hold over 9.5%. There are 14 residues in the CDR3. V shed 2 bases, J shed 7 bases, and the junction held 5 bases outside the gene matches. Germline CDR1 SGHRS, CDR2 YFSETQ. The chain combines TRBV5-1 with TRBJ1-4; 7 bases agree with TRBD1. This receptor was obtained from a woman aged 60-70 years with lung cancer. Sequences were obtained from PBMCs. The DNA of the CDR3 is TGCGCCAGCAGCTTACCGGGACAGTCTGAAAAACTGTTTTTT. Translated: CASSLPGQSEKLFF.